The TCR beta chain under discussion was sequenced for a study of T cell responses to AZD1222 COVID-19 vaccine. Points on this clone: Its target is not known.

Libraries were prepared by immunoSEQ multiplex PCR; TCRdb keeps only in-frame clonotypes and omits some of them. The data show some 80,000 clones, about nine tenths seen once. Study-wide results and caveats: Dominant CD4 TCR responses targeted spike regions 160-218 and 743-854.

The CDR3 sequence is 19 residues long. The junction had 15 bases not matched to a gene; V was cut back by 2 bases and J by 3 bases. Per germline, CDR1 LGHNT and CDR2 FRNRAP. This sequence joins TRBV12-5 and TRBJ1-1; 10 positions agree with TRBD1. The TCR comes from an adult who received the MenACWY meningococcal vaccine as a control. Sequencing was performed on peripheral blood, taken 28 days after the second dose of the MenACWY control vaccine. CDR3 in amino acids: CASGLTKTGTGVADTEAFF. In DNA form, the CDR3 reads TGTGCTAGTGGTTTGACAAAAACCGGGACAGGGGTTGCGGACACTGAAGCTTTCTTT.